One sample yielded the 8 T cell receptor beta chains listed below, sequenced in a study of T cell changes during pregnancy in multiple sclerosis. Only in-frame clones appear in the TCRdb table, and some are missing; sequencing was by immunoSEQ multiplex PCR. Among 39,000 or so clones, 80% to 95% were seen once, and the ten largest hold 0.37%. This specimen was CD4+ T cells from peripheral blood mononuclear cells, taken after pregnancy. These receptors were taken from a female donor in good health, enrolled as a control in a pregnancy study.

This sequence joins TRBV15 and TRBJ2-1, with 7 nucleotides matching TRBD2. The junction had 10 bases not matched to a gene; V was cut back by 0 bases and J by 5 bases. The CDR3 is 17 amino acids. Germline V CDR1 and CDR2: LNHNV, YYDKDF (reference sequence). Here the CDR3 reads CATSRDWASSGHNEQFF. The CDR3 DNA follows: TGTGCCACCAGCAGAGATTGGGCGTCTAGCGGCCACAATGAGCAGTTCTTC. Full variable domain (outside the CDR3, taken from reference TRBV15 and TRBJ2-1): DAMVIQNPRYQVTQFGKPVTLSCSQTLNHNVMYWYQQKSSQAPKLLFHYYDKDFNNEADTPDNFQSRRPNTSFCFLDIRSPGLGDTAMYLCATSRDWASSGHNEQFFGPGTRLTVL.

A single count supports this clone. The genes are TRBV30 and TRBJ2-5; 10 bases align to TRBD2. There are 15 residues in the CDR3. V lost 0 bases, J lost 7 bases, and 8 bases stayed unmatched. Germline V CDR1 and CDR2: GTSNPN, SVGIG (reference sequence). The CDR3 nucleotides are TGTGCCTGGAGTGTATTAGCGGGGGGACCGGGGACCCAGTACTTC. This gives the protein CAWSVLAGGPGTQYF.

This clone was detected only a few times. The genes are TRBV19 and TRBJ1-3, with a tentative D call TRBD1 (5 bases). The CDR3 is 14 amino acids. Between the trimmed V and J ends, which lost 5 bases and 1 base, there was a span of 9 bases. The germline V gene encodes CDR1 LNHDA and CDR2 SQIVND (reference sequence). The CDR3 nucleotides are TGTGCCAGTAGTTTACAGGCGTCTGGAAACACCATATATTTT. This gives the protein CASSLQASGNTIYF.

This clone was observed a handful of times. The rearrangement uses TRBV11-2 and TRBJ2-5; 8 nucleotides match TRBD2. This CDR3 is built from 15 residues. Germline V gene lookup returns CDR1 SGHAT and CDR2 FQNNGV. Germline trimming cut 3 bases from V and 2 bases from J; bases unmatched to any gene: 5. CDR3 sequence reads: CASSLIAGKQETQYF. The CDR3 region has the DNA TGTGCCAGCAGCTTGATAGCGGGGAAACAAGAGACCCAGTACTTC.

The chain recombines TRBV19 with TRBJ1-1; 7 nucleotides match TRBD1. V shed 1 base, J shed 2 bases, and the junction held 4 bases outside the gene matches. The CDR3 is made up of 15 amino acids. Germline V gene sequence: CDR1 LNHDA, CDR2 SQIVND (reference sequence). The DNA of the CDR3 is TGTGCCAGTAGTATAGTGGCAGGGGGAAACACTGAAGCTTTCTTT. It translates to CASSIVAGGNTEAFF.

The genes are TRBV5-6 and TRBJ1-1, with unresolved D. Per the germline V gene, CDR1 is SGHDT and CDR2 is YYEEEE. This CDR3 has 13 residues. V was cut by 3 bases and J by 0 bases, with 6 bases left in between. CDR3 sequence (DNA): TGTGCCAGCAGCTCCCCATTGAACACTGAAGCTTTCTTT. Translating gives CASSSPLNTEAFF. Variable domain in full (rest from reference TRBV5-6 and TRBJ1-1): DAGVTQSPTHLIKTRGQQVTLRCSPKSGHDTVSWYQQALGQGPQFIFQYYEEEERQRGNFPDRFSGHQFPNYSSELNVNALLLGDSALYLCASSSPLNTEAFFGQGTRLTVV.

The chain couples TRBV25-1 to TRBJ1-1, with 9 bases that match TRBD1. Germline V gene data show CDR1 as MGHDK and CDR2 as SYGVNS. After removal of 3 bases from V and 5 bases from J, the junction contained 10 bases not matched to a gene. The CDR3 is 16 residues long. The DNA of the CDR3 is TGTGCCAGCAGTGATAGACAGGGGGGGCGCCGAACTGAAGCTTTCTTT. This gives the protein CASSDRQGGRRTEAFF.

J is TRBJ2-3 and V is TRBV6-4, with 8 bases matching TRBD1. Germline values: CDR1 MRHNA, CDR2 SNTAGT. Unmatched junction bases numbered 9, after V lost 3 bases and J lost 7 bases. This CDR3 region has 15 residues. CDR3 in DNA: TGTGCCAGCAGTGAAGGGACAGGCAGGGGGTATACGCAGTATTTT. This gives the protein CASSEGTGRGYTQYF.